This is a list of T cell receptor beta chains from one sample in a study of T cells in Graves' hyperthyroidism and ophthalmopathy. A single record per CDR3 protein comes from TCRdb applying MiXCR to the multiplex PCR reads. In the table there are around 660,000 distinct CDR3 sequences, nearly 45% of which are singletons. Sequenced material: peripheral blood or thyroid tissue (not recorded which). The receptor source for this set is an adult man with Graves' disease, either hyperthyroidism or ophthalmopathy (not recorded which). Each CDR3 is given with its conserved first and last residue. A D gene is named only where the DNA matches it firmly. The size field is filled for only some rows; it gives once, few, many or a size class.

v_call	clone_size	d_call	j_call	cdr3_nt	cdr3_aa
TRBV15	NA	NA	TRBJ1-1	TGTGCCACCAGCAGGGTACAGGGCGCCGGCACTGAAGCTTTCTTT	CATSRVQGAGTEAFF
TRBV20-1	few	TRBD2	TRBJ2-5	TGCAGTGCTAGAGATGGGGCGGGAGGGATAGAGACCCAGTACTTC	CSARDGAGGIETQYF
TRBV20-1	many	NA	TRBJ2-5	TGCAGTGCTGAGGTGCCTAGGCGGGCGACCCAAGAGACCCAGTACTTC	CSAEVPRRATQETQYF
TRBV6-6	few	TRBD1	TRBJ1-1	TGTGCCAGCAGTGAGCAAACCTGGACAGGGAACACTGAAGCTTTCTTT	CASSEQTWTGNTEAFF
TRBV20-1	NA	NA	TRBJ1-2	TGCAGTTCCCAACCCTTGGGGGTCAGTGGCTACACCTTC	CSSQPLGVSGYTF
TRBV29-1	many	NA	TRBJ2-7	TGCAGCGTTGTCAGCGCCAAGAGCTCCTACGAGCAGTACTTC	CSVVSAKSSYEQYF
TRBV19	many	NA	TRBJ1-1	TGTGCCAGTAGTATGAGGACGAACACTGAAGCTTTCTTT	CASSMRTNTEAFF
TRBV7-3	NA	NA	TRBJ2-5	TGTGCCAGCAGCCCCCTCCGGGCCTACGAGACCCAGTACTTC	CASSPLRAYETQYF
TRBV5-1	many	TRBD1	TRBJ1-2	TGCGCCAGCAGTACCGGGACAGCTAACTATGGCTACACCTTC	CASSTGTANYGYTF
TRBV2	few	NA	TRBJ1-2	TGTGCCAGCAGTCTATCAAACAGGAAACCGCCCTATGGCTACACCTTC	CASSLSNRKPPYGYTF
TRBV20-1	NA	TRBD1	TRBJ1-2	TGCAGTGCTCACAGGGGAGACTATGGCTACACCTTC	CSAHRGDYGYTF
TRBV29-1	NA	TRBD2	TRBJ2-7	TGCAGCTCACCAGGGCTAGCGGTTTCCTACGAGCAGTACTTC	CSSPGLAVSYEQYF
TRBV15	many	NA	TRBJ1-2	TGTGCCACCAGCAGTAAGGCAGGGGACTATGGCTACACCTTC	CATSSKAGDYGYTF
TRBV20-1	few	TRBD2	TRBJ2-5	TGCAGTGCTAGGACTAGCGAGATCCAAGAGACCCAGTACTTC	CSARTSEIQETQYF
TRBV7-2	NA	NA	TRBJ1-1	TGTGCCAGCAGGACCGAAATAAAAGCTTTCTTT	CASRTEIKAFF
TRBV12-3/TRBV12-4	NA	TRBD1	TRBJ1-4	TGTGCCAGCAGGCCACAGGGGACAGATAATGAAAAACTGTTTTTT	CASRPQGTDNEKLFF
TRBV7-2	many	NA	TRBJ2-6	TGTGCCAGCAGCTTAGACTCTGGGGCCAACGTCCTGACTTTC	CASSLDSGANVLTF
TRBV12-3/TRBV12-4	NA	NA	TRBJ1-2	TGTGCCAGTAAGGGACCGGTCTATGGCTACACCTTC	CASKGPVYGYTF
TRBV29-1	many	TRBD2	TRBJ2-7	TGCAGCGTTGAAGATCAGACTAGCGACTACGAGCAGTACTTC	CSVEDQTSDYEQYF
TRBV29-1	many	NA	TRBJ1-1	TGCAGCGCCGGCAAGGCGTGGGGTCTGGGGAACACTGAAGCTTTCTTT	CSAGKAWGLGNTEAFF
TRBV5-1	NA	TRBD2	TRBJ2-5	TGCGCCAGCGCCCGAGGGCAGAGCGGGGCGGAGACCCAGTACTTC	CASARGQSGAETQYF
TRBV10-3	many	NA	TRBJ1-2	TGTGCCATCAGTGGGGGGACCGACTATGGCTACACCTTC	CAISGGTDYGYTF
TRBV7-6	NA	NA	TRBJ1-2	TGTGCCAGCAGCCAAGATCAGGACCATGGCTACACCTTC	CASSQDQDHGYTF
TRBV7-9	NA	TRBD2	TRBJ2-5	TGTGCCAGCAGCTTAGCTTCGAGCGGGAGGGCCGAAGAGACCCAGTACTTC	CASSLASSGRAEETQYF
TRBV10-3	NA	NA	TRBJ1-5	TGTGCCATCAGTGAGTCGAGCGCGCAGCCCCAGCATTTT	CAISESSAQPQHF